The 30 T cell receptor beta chains below all came from one sample that was sequenced in a study of TIL therapy for anti-PD-1-resistant metastatic lung cancer. The immunoSEQ assay was v3. The data were produced by immunoSEQ multiplex PCR, yet TCRdb's version contains in-frame clones alone and is incomplete. This table has about 48,000 clones, less than 85% appearing once. The time point was: pre-treatment sample, taken before nivolumab and TIL therapy. Most excised metastases sampled were pleural nodules or supraclavicular lymph nodes. Material: tumor tissue, obtained at baseline. Receptor source: a person aged 25-85 years with non-small cell lung cancer.

This clone is medium-sized in the sample. The chain couples TRBV5-1 to TRBJ1-1; D is possibly TRBD1 (5 bases). There are 15 residues in the CDR3. The V end was cut by 0 bases, the J end by 1 base, with 10 bases between. Germline CDR1 and CDR2: SGHRS and YFSETQ. CDR3 protein: CASSLVRGENTEAFF. In DNA form, the CDR3 reads TGCGCCAGCAGCTTGGTGAGGGGCGAGAACACTGAAGCTTTCTTT.

The V call is TRBV6-5, the J call TRBJ1-3; no reliable D call. CDR1 and CDR2 (germline): MNHEY, SVGAGI. Trimming took off 5 bases at V and 6 bases at J, with 17 bases between the two ends. The CDR3 is 15 amino acids. The CDR3 spells CASSPFQTVANTIYF. DNA of the CDR3: TGTGCCAGCAGTCCCTTCCAAACGGTTGCAAACACCATATATTTT.

The rearrangement links TRBV4-1 to TRBJ2-3; the D call may be TRBD1 or TRBD2 (5 bases each). Germline V gene lookup returns CDR1 MGHRA and CDR2 YSYEKL. The CDR3 loop spans 17 amino acids. The V and J ends lost 2 bases and 5 bases respectively, with 20 bases between them. The CDR3 is CASSQSPGTPKGDTQYF. The CDR3 nucleotides read TGCGCCAGCAGCCAATCTCCCGGGACCCCTAAGGGAGATACGCAGTATTTT.

The chain couples TRBV6-6 to TRBJ2-2; 12 bases agree with TRBD2. Trimming took 2 bases from V and 3 from J; bases not matched to a gene: 1. This CDR3 is built from 16 residues. The germline V gene encodes CDR1 MNHNY and CDR2 SVGAGI (reference sequence). CDR3 sequence (DNA): TGTGCCAGCAGTTACCGGACTAGCGGGGACACCGGGGAGCTGTTTTTT. Translation gives CASSYRTSGDTGELFF.

This chain connects TRBV10-3 to TRBJ1-4; D is ambiguous. The CDR3 runs to 15 residues. Trimming shortened V by 0 bases and J by 7 bases, and 12 bases separated the two germline ends. Germline V gene sequence: CDR1 ENHRY, CDR2 SYGVKD. This CDR3 is CAISESFREGEKLFF. As DNA, the CDR3 is TGTGCCATCAGTGAGTCATTTAGGGAGGGTGAAAAACTGTTTTTT.

The chain has TRBV4-2 and TRBJ2-2, with TRBD2 matching over 12 bases. The CDR3 consists of 18 residues. Germline V gives CDR1 LGHNA, CDR2 YNFKEQ. The V and J ends lost 4 bases and 6 bases, in that order; junction bases with no gene match: 12. The CDR3 sequence: CASSRQPPGTSGSGELFF. The CDR3 DNA reads as TGTGCCAGCAGCCGCCAGCCCCCCGGGACTAGCGGGTCCGGGGAGCTGTTTTTT.

This clone showed up just a few times. This rearrangement joins TRBV6-1 to TRBJ2-5, with D possibly being TRBD1 (6 bases). V dropped 6 bases and J dropped 5 bases, with 13 bases sitting between them. The CDR3 has 13 residues. Germline values: CDR1 MNHNS, CDR2 SASEGT. The CDR3 DNA is TGTGCCAGCAGGTACAGGGTCGGGGAGACCCAGTACTTC. This sequence encodes CASRYRVGETQYF.

The chain combines TRBV6-6 with TRBJ2-7; tentatively, D is TRBD1 (6 bases). This CDR3 has 16 residues. V was pared by 6 bases and J by 1 base, with 19 bases between. Per the germline V gene, CDR1 is MNHNY and CDR2 is SVGAGI (reference sequence). The CDR3 protein is CASSRPTKQGSYEQYF. In DNA form, the CDR3 reads TGTGCCAGCAGCCGCCCAACTAAACAGGGTTCCTACGAGCAGTACTTC.

The chain carries TRBV9 and TRBJ1-6; 10 nucleotides align to TRBD1. V shed 0 bases, J shed 11 bases, and the junction held 8 bases outside the gene matches. Germline V gene lookup returns CDR1 SGDLS and CDR2 YYNGEE. The CDR3 is 16 residues long. The CDR3 sequence is CASSVGTGGRSAPLHF. The CDR3 DNA reads TGTGCCAGCAGCGTAGGGACAGGGGGTAGAAGTGCACCCCTCCACTTT. The whole variable domain, remainder taken from reference TRBV9 and TRBJ1-6, is DSGVTQTPKHLITATGQRVTLRCSPRSGDLSVYWYQQSLDQGLQFLIQYYNGEERAKGNILERFSAQQFPDLHSELNLSSLELGDSALYFCASSVGTGGRSAPLHFGNGTRLTVT.

The chain combines TRBV30 with TRBJ2-3; 7 nucleotides match TRBD2. The CDR3 covers 11 residues. V dropped 5 bases and J dropped 13; count of bases not matched to a gene: 9. Per the germline V gene, CDR1 is GTSNPN and CDR2 is SVGIG (reference sequence). The CDR3 nucleotides read TGTGCCTGGGAATGGACTAGTCTTAAGTATTTT. Translated: CAWEWTSLKYF. The whole variable domain, remainder taken from reference TRBV30 and TRBJ2-3, is SQTIHQWPATLVQPVGSPLSLECTVEGTSNPNLYWYRQAAGRGLQLLFYSVGIGQISSEVPQNLSASRPQDRQFILSSKKLLLSDSGFYLCAWEWTSLKYFGPGTRLTVL.

The chain couples TRBV18 to TRBJ1-2, with D perhaps TRBD1 (5 bases). Deletions cut 3 bases from V and 1 base from J, with 18 bases between. Germline V lookup: CDR1 KGHSH, CDR2 LQKENI. The CDR3 length is 17 residues. CDR3 region: CASSPTRWGELNYGYTF. The CDR3 DNA is TGTGCCAGCTCACCGACGAGGTGGGGGGAACTTAACTATGGCTACACCTTC.

This rearrangement joins TRBV28 to TRBJ2-7; 9 bases are shared with TRBD2. The germline V gene encodes CDR1 MDHEN and CDR2 SYDVKM. This CDR3 region has 14 residues. V trimming: 2 bases; J trimming: 2 bases; junction bases outside the gene matches: 1. The CDR3 DNA follows: TGTGCCAGCAGTTTAGGCGGGAGGGCCTACGAGCAGTACTTC. It codes for CASSLGGRAYEQYF.

Notes on this clone: A junction boundary mismatches the germline segment, possibly from a read error. The rearrangement joins TRBV7-7 to TRBJ2-7; 7 bases are a match to TRBD2. Per germline, CDR1 SSHAT and CDR2 FNYEAQ (reference sequence). This CDR3 is built from 13 residues. The DNA for the CDR3 is TGTGCTAGCAGCTTATCCGGGGGGACGGGGCAGTACTTC. Its translation: CASSLSGGTGQYF.

This clone was seen a handful of times. The chain recombines TRBV11-3 with TRBJ1-3; a weak D match, TRBD1 (6 bases). CDR1 is SGHNT, CDR2 YENEEA, per germline. The CDR3 is 13 residues long. Trimming shortened V by 2 bases and J by 4 bases, and 6 bases separated the two germline ends. The CDR3 DNA reads as TGTGCCAGCAGCTTAACAGGGGGAAACACCATATATTTT. Amino acids: CASSLTGGNTIYF.

This clone was seen only a few times. The chain has TRBV4-2 and TRBJ1-2; D unresolved. The germline gives CDR1 LGHNA, CDR2 YNFKEQ. Trimming removed 4 bases from V and 4 bases from J, with 10 bases in between. The CDR3 is made up of 13 amino acids. CDR3 sequence (DNA): TGTGCCAGCAGCCCCCGGGGTCTCTATGGCTACACCTTC. This gives the protein CASSPRGLYGYTF.

The V and J genes are TRBV29-1 and TRBJ1-4; tentative D call: TRBD1 (5 bases). Germline V gene lookup returns CDR1 SQVTM and CDR2 ANQGSEA. The CDR3 is 14 amino acids. V was pared by 7 bases and J by 3 bases, with 15 bases between. In DNA, the CDR3 is TGCAGCGGCGGCGAGGGACGGGCTAATGAAAAACTGTTTTTT. Residues: CSGGEGRANEKLFF.

The V gene is TRBV7-9, the J gene TRBJ2-6, with D unresolved. This CDR3 is 13 amino acids long. Germline V gives CDR1 SEHNR, CDR2 FQNEAQ (reference sequence). The germline V and J ends were trimmed by 2 bases and 2 bases, with 1 base remaining between them. DNA for the CDR3: TGTGCCAGCAGCTTAACTGGGGCCAACGTCCTGACTTTC. Translating gives CASSLTGANVLTF. Full variable domain (outside the CDR3, taken from reference TRBV7-9 and TRBJ2-6): DTGVSQNPRHKITKRGQNVTFRCDPISEHNRLYWYRQTLGQGPEFLTYFQNEAQLEKSRLLSDRFSAERPKGSFSTLEIQRTEQGDSAMYLCASSLTGANVLTFGAGSRLTVL.

V is TRBV6-6 and J is TRBJ2-1; weak D call: TRBD1 (6 bases). This CDR3 spans 15 amino acids. V lost 5 bases to trimming and J lost 0 bases, with 11 bases between them. Germline V gives CDR1 MNHNY, CDR2 SVGAGI (reference sequence). The CDR3 reads CASSGQRSSYNEQFF. CDR3 nucleotide sequence: TGTGCCAGCAGTGGACAGCGTAGCTCCTACAATGAGCAGTTCTTC.

This chain uses TRBV5-1 with TRBJ2-7; D is undetermined. Germline loops: CDR1 SGHRS, CDR2 YFSETQ. There are 13 residues in the CDR3. Trimming took 5 bases from V and 0 from J, leaving 9 bases between them. CDR3 coding DNA: TGCGCCAGCAGTTGGGCTCCCTCCTACGAGCAGTACTTC. This translates into CASSWAPSYEQYF.

This clone was counted between two and nine times. The chain is built from TRBV27 and TRBJ1-2; 9 nucleotides match TRBD1. Germline V gene lookup returns CDR1 MNHEY and CDR2 SMNVEV (reference sequence). The CDR3 totals 15 residues. The V gene end was trimmed by 0 bases and the J gene end by 4 bases; junction bases not matched to a gene: 3. The CDR3 DNA reads TGTGCCAGCAGTTTATCGACAGGGGGTCTCTATGGCTACACCTTC. It specifies CASSLSTGGLYGYTF.

The V gene is TRBV5-1, the J gene TRBJ2-3; the D gene is possibly TRBD1 (5 bases). The CDR3 has 14 amino acids. CDR1 and CDR2 from the germline V gene are SGHRS and YFSETQ. V was clipped by 5 bases and J by 4 bases, with 14 bases between them. This CDR3 reads CASRNPRVPDTQYF. CDR3 nucleotides: TGCGCCAGCAGAAATCCCAGGGTCCCAGATACGCAGTATTTT.

This clone was recorded a few times. V gene TRBV4-2 combines with J gene TRBJ1-2, with 8 bases lining up with TRBD1. The ends lost 1 base at V and 8 bases at J; junction bases unmatched: 6. CDR3 length: 14 residues. Germline V gives CDR1 LGHNA, CDR2 YNFKEQ. CDR3 amino acids: CASSQVQGALGYTF. Written as DNA, the CDR3 is TGTGCCAGCAGCCAAGTCCAGGGGGCCTTGGGCTACACCTTC.

As DNA, the CDR3 is TGTGCCAGTGCAGACAGGGATCGAGATACGCAGTATTTT. Protein: CASADRDRDTQYF. This chain connects TRBV19 to TRBJ2-3, with 7 bases lining up with TRBD1. Germline CDR1 reads LNHDA; CDR2 reads SQIVND (reference sequence). The CDR3 totals 13 residues. J lost 5 bases, V lost 8 bases, and 7 bases had no gene match.

This clone was observed a single time. Written as DNA, the CDR3 is TGTGCCAGCAGTCCCACCCCAGGAACCAACTATGGCTACACCTTC. Encoded protein: CASSPTPGTNYGYTF. The chain is built from TRBV7-8 and TRBJ1-2; D is unresolved. The CDR3 contains 15 residues. From germline, CDR1 is SGHVS and CDR2 FQNEAQ. V was shortened by 6 bases and J by 2 bases, with 16 bases between the two germline ends.

V usage is TRBV19 and J usage is TRBJ2-4; weak D call: TRBD2 (6 bases). The CDR3 spans 16 residues. CDR1 is LNHDA and CDR2 is SQIVND in the germline V gene (reference sequence). V lost 3 bases and J lost 8, with 20 bases in between. The CDR3 region is CASSMAVSGALYIQYF. The CDR3 DNA follows: TGTGCCAGTAGTATGGCCGTCTCGGGAGCTTTATACATTCAGTACTTC.

The CDR3 loop is CATTIQPTGYNEQFF. The CDR3 DNA reads as TGTGCCACCACAATTCAACCCACAGGTTACAATGAGCAGTTCTTC. The V gene is TRBV15, the J gene TRBJ2-1; D is perhaps TRBD1 (5 bases). The V gene's germline CDR1 is LNHNV and CDR2 YYDKDF (reference sequence). The CDR3 runs to 15 residues. Between the trimmed V and J ends, which lost 7 bases and 4 bases, there was a span of 17 bases.

The chain links TRBV30 to TRBJ2-7; TRBD1 matches 10 bases. Trimming cost V 3 bases and J 5 bases; bases outside gene matches: 7. Germline CDR1 is GTSNPN and CDR2 is SVGIG (reference sequence). This CDR3 has 14 amino acids. The CDR3 is CAWSLGTGADEQYF. The CDR3, as DNA: TGTGCCTGGAGCCTAGGGACAGGGGCGGACGAGCAGTACTTC.

The chain employs TRBV7-8 and TRBJ2-1; D possibly corresponds to TRBD2 (5 bases). CDR1 and CDR2 (germline): SGHVS, FQNEAQ. The CDR3 extends over 13 amino acids. V was clipped by 3 bases and J by 4 bases, with 7 bases between them. Here the CDR3 reads CASSFAGYNEQFF. CDR3 nucleotides: TGTGCCAGCAGCTTCGCGGGTTACAATGAGCAGTTCTTC.

CDR3 nucleotide sequence: TGTGCCATCAGTTTCGTCGCGGGAGGAGCAGATACGCAGTATTTT. Amino acids: CAISFVAGGADTQYF. The genes are TRBV10-3 and TRBJ2-3; 8 positions agree with TRBD2. Germline CDR1 ENHRY, CDR2 SYGVKD. Trimming took 5 bases from V and 4 from J; bases not matched to a gene: 8. This CDR3 region has 15 residues.

V and J are TRBV4-3 and TRBJ1-4; possibly TRBD1 for D (6 bases). The germline V gene has CDR1 LGHNA and CDR2 YSLEER. The CDR3 totals 18 residues. Trimming left V 0 bases short and J 8 bases short, with 22 bases between. CDR3 sequence reads: CASSQERGRELDGEKLFF. In nucleotides, the CDR3 is TGCGCCAGCAGCCAAGAGAGGGGGAGGGAATTAGATGGAGAAAAACTGTTTTTT.